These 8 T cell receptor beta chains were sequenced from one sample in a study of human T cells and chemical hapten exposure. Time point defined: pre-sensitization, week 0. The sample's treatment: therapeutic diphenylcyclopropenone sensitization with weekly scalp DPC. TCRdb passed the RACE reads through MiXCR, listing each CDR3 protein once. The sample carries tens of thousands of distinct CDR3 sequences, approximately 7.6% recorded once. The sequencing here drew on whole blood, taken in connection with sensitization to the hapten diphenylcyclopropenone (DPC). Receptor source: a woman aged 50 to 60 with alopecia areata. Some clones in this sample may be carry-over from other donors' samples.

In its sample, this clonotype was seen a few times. The CDR3 reads CSAPDNRGPRRDNEQFF. In DNA form, the CDR3 reads TGCAGTGCCCCTGACAACAGGGGCCCACGAAGGGACAATGAGCAGTTCTTC. This rearrangement joins TRBV20-1 to TRBJ2-1; TRBD1 agrees at 7 bases. This CDR3 comprises 17 residues. After removal of 6 bases from V and 5 bases from J, the junction contained 19 bases not matched to a gene. From germline, CDR1 is DFQATT and CDR2 SNEGSKA (reference sequence).

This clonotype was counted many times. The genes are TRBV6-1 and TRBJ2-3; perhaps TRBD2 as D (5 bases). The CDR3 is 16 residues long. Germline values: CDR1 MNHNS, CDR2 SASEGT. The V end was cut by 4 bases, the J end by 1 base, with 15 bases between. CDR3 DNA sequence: TGTGCCAGCAGTGTCCCCCGGGGAGAGGGCACAGATACGCAGTATTTT. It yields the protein CASSVPRGEGTDTQYF.

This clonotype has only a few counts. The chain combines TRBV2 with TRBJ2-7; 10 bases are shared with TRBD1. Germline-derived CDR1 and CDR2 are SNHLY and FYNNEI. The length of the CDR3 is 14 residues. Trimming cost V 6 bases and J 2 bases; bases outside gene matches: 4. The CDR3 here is CASRGTGEAYEQYF. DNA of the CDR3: TGTGCCAGCAGGGGGACAGGGGAGGCCTACGAGCAGTACTTC.

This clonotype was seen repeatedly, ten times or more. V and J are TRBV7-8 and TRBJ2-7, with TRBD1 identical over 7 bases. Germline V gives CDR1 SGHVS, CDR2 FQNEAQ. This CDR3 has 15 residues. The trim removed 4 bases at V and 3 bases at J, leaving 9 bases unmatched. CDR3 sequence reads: CASSSGTVGLYEQYF. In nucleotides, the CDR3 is TGTGCCAGCAGCTCCGGGACAGTCGGACTCTACGAGCAGTACTTC.

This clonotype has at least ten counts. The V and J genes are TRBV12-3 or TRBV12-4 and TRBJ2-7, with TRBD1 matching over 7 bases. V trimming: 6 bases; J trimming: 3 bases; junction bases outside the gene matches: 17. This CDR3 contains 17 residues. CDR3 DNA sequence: TGTGCCAGCAGCCCTTCCCCCCGGGACAGTGTATACTACGAGCAGTACTTC. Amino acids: CASSPSPRDSVYYEQYF.

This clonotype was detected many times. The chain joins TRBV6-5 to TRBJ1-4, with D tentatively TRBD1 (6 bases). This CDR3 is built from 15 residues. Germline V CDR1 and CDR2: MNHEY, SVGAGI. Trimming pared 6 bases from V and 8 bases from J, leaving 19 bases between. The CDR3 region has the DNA TGTGCCAGCAGAAGGACAGCCGCGCGTGAGGAAAAACTGTTTTTT. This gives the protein CASRRTAAREEKLFF.

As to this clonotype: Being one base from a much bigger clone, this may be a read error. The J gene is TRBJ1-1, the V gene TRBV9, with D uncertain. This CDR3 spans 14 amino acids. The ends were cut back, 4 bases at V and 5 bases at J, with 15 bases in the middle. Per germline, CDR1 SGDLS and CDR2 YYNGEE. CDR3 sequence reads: CASSPGLEETEAFF. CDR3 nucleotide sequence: TGTGCCAGCAGCCCGGGCCTCGAAGAGACTGAAGCTTTCTTT.

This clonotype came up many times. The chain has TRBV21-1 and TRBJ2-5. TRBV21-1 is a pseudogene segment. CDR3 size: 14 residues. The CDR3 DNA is TGTGCCAGCTCGAGGACAGGATTACAAGAGACCCAGTACTTC. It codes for CASSRTGLQETQYF.